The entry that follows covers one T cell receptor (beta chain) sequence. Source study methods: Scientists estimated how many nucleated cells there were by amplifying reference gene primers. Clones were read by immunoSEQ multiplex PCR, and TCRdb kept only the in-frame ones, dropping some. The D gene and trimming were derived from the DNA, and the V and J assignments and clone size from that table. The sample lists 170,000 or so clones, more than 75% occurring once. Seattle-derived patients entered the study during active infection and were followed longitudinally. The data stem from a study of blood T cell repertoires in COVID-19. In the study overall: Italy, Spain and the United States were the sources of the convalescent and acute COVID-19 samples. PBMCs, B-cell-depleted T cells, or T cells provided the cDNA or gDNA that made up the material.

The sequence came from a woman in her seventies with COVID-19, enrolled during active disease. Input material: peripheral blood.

The CDR3 DNA reads as TGTGCCAGTAGGCTAACGGGGGACTATAATTCACCCCTCCACTTT. This translates into CASRLTGDYNSPLHF. The chain is built from TRBV19 and TRBJ1-6, with TRBD1 as a possible D gene (5 bases). The CDR3 contains 15 residues. The germline V gene encodes CDR1 LNHDA and CDR2 SQIVND (reference sequence). The germline V and J ends were trimmed by 6 bases and 3 bases, with 12 bases remaining between them.